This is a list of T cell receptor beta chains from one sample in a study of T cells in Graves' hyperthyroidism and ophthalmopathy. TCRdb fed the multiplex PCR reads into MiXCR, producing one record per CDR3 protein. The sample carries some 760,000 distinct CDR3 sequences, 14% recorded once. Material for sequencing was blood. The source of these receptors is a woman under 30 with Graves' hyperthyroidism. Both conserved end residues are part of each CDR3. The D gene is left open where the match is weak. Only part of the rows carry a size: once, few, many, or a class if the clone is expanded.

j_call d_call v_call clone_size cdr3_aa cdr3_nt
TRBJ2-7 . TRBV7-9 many CASSLALGTEVGHEQYF TGTGCCAGCAGCTTAGCACTGGGGACGGAGGTAGGCCACGAGCAGTACTTC
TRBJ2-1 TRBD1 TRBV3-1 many CASSLRAGTASSYNEQFF TGTGCCAGCAGTCTTAGGGCCGGGACAGCGAGCTCCTACAATGAGCAGTTCTTC
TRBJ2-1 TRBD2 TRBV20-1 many CSARDPASGENEQFF TGCAGTGCTAGAGATCCGGCTAGCGGAGAAAATGAGCAGTTCTTC
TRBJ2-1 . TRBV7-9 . CASSLGWGSSYNEQFF TGTGCCAGCAGTCTTGGGTGGGGGAGCTCCTACAATGAGCAGTTCTTC
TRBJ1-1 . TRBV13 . CASSLTSPTEAFF TGTGCCAGCAGCCTGACCTCCCCCACTGAAGCTTTCTTT
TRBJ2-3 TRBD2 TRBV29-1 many CSVSSGLAESQDTQYF TGCAGCGTTTCGTCGGGACTAGCGGAGTCACAAGATACGCAGTATTTT
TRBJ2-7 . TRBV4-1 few CASSHPGQTWGSEQYF TGCGCCAGCAGCCACCCGGGGCAGACCTGGGGCTCCGAGCAGTACTTC
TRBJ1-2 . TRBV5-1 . CASSSAHTAGRNGYTF TGCGCCAGCAGCTCCGCTCACACCGCGGGTAGGAATGGCTACACCTTC
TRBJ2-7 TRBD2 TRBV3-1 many CASSQEGAGVDGQYF TGTGCCAGCAGCCAAGAGGGAGCGGGAGTAGACGGGCAGTACTTC
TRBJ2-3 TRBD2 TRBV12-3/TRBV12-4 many CASILGLARAHTQYF TGTGCCAGCATCCTCGGACTAGCCCGGGCCCATACGCAGTATTTT
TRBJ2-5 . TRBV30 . CAWSRGTAKETQYF TGTGCCTGGAGCCGGGGGACCGCAAAAGAGACCCAGTACTTC
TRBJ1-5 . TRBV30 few CAWSTGSNQPQHF TGTGCCTGGAGTACAGGAAGCAATCAGCCCCAGCATTTT
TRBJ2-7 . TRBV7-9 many CASSLDSGQQYF TGTGCCAGCAGCTTAGACTCGGGTCAGCAGTACTTC
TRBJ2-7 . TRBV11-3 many CASSGLSSYEQYF TGTGCCAGCAGCGGTTTGAGCTCCTACGAGCAGTACTTC
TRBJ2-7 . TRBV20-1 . CSARRARGAYEQYF TGCAGTGCTAGAAGGGCCAGGGGGGCCTACGAGCAGTACTTC
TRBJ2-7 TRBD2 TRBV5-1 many CASSALSGASSYEQYF TGCGCCAGCAGCGCCCTAAGCGGGGCCAGCTCCTACGAGCAGTACTTC
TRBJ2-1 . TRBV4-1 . CASSQTGSSYSEQFF TGCGCCAGCAGCCAAACCGGTTCTTCCTACAGTGAGCAGTTCTTC
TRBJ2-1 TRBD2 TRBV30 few CAWSATLLAGRRNEQFF TGTGCCTGGAGTGCTACCCTTTTAGCGGGAAGGCGGAATGAGCAGTTCTTC
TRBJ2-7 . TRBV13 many CASSPWGAIHEQYF TGTGCCAGCAGCCCCTGGGGGGCAATCCACGAGCAGTACTTC
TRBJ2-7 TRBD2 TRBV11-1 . CASSLLAGEHSYEQYF TGTGCCAGCAGCTTATTAGCGGGAGAACACTCCTACGAGCAGTACTTC
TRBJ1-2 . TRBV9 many CASSVDGNYGYTF TGTGCCAGCAGCGTAGACGGGAACTATGGCTACACCTTC
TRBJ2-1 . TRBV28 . CAVGRSGFRDNEQFF TGTGCCGTCGGGCGGTCGGGGTTTCGAGACAATGAGCAGTTCTTC
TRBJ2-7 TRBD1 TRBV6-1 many CASRHVTGVLSEQYF TGTGCCAGCAGGCACGTCACAGGGGTTCTCTCCGAGCAGTACTTC
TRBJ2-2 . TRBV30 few CAWRDRRYTGELFF TGTGCCTGGAGAGACCGCAGGTACACCGGGGAGCTGTTTTTT
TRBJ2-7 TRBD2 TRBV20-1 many CSARGGWPAGGEQYF TGCAGTGCTAGAGGGGGGTGGCCAGCGGGGGGCGAGCAGTACTTC
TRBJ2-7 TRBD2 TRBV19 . CASSIGGTSGPYEQYF TGTGCCAGTAGTATTGGAGGGACTAGCGGACCCTACGAGCAGTACTTC
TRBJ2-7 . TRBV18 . CASSPAVPQSTSYEQYF TGTGCCAGCTCACCTGCCGTGCCCCAGAGTACCTCCTACGAGCAGTACTTC
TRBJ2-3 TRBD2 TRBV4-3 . CASSQLAGGNTDTQYF TGCGCCAGCAGCCAATTAGCGGGAGGGAACACAGATACGCAGTATTTT
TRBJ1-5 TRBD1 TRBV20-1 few CSGVGQGFNQPQHF TGCAGTGGCGTGGGACAGGGTTTCAATCAGCCCCAGCATTTT
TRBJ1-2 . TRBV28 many CATSQGNERGGYTF TGTGCCACCTCCCAGGGTAACGAGCGCGGTGGCTACACCTTC
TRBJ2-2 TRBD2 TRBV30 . CAWSKREWDTGELFF TGTGCCTGGAGTAAGCGGGAGTGGGACACCGGGGAGCTGTTTTTT
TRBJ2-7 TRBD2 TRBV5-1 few CASSSLKTSGDSYEQYF TGCGCCAGCAGCTCCCTGAAGACTAGCGGCGATTCCTACGAGCAGTACTTC
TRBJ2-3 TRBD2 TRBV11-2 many CASSLMIAGGPSTDTQYF TGTGCCAGCAGCTTAATGATAGCGGGAGGGCCTAGTACAGATACGCAGTATTTT
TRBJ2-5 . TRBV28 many CASSPPGAGLVTQYF TGTGCCAGCAGTCCTCCCGGGGCAGGGCTGGTGACCCAGTACTTC
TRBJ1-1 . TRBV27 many CASSLTGPLEAFF TGTGCCAGCAGTTTAACAGGGCCCCTCGAAGCTTTCTTT
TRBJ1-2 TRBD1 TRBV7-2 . CASSGDRGLPGYTF TGTGCCAGCAGCGGGGACAGGGGACTCCCTGGCTACACCTTC
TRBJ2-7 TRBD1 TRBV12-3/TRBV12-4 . CASSLGQGDFYEQYF TGTGCCAGCAGTTTGGGTCAGGGGGATTTCTACGAGCAGTACTTC
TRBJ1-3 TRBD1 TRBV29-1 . CSVGDRGVGNTIYF TGCAGCGTTGGGGACAGGGGTGTTGGAAACACCATATATTTT
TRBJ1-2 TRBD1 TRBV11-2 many CASSSDRVGGYTF TGTGCCAGCAGTTCCGACAGGGTGGGAGGCTACACCTTC
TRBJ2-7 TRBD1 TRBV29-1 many CSVGGTGVSYEQYF TGCAGCGTTGGAGGGACAGGCGTATCCTACGAGCAGTACTTC
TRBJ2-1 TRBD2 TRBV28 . CASSLAGGRSEQFF TGTGCCAGCAGTCTAGCGGGAGGGCGGAGTGAGCAGTTCTTC